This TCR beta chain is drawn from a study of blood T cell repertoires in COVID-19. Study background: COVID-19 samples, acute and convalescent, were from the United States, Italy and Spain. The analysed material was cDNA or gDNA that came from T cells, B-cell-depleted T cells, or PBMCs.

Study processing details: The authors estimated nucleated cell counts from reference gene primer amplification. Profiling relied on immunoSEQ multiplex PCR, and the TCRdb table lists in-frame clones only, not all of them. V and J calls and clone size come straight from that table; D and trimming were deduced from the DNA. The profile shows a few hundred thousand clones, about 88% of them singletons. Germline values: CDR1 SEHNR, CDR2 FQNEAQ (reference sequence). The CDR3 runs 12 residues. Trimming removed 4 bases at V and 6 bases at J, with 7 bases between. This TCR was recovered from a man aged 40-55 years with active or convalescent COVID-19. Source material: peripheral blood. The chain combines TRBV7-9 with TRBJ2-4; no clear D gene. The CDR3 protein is CASSYPRNIQYF. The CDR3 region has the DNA TGTGCCAGCAGCTACCCTAGAAACATTCAGTACTTC.